The 6 T cell receptor beta chains below were found in one sample sequenced in a study of blood T cell repertoires in COVID-19. This table comes from immunoSEQ multiplex PCR, and its TCRdb copy is limited to in-frame clones, with some not included. The sample shows about 75,000 clones, more than 65% of them seen only once. Sequencing used peripheral blood. The receptor source for this set is an elderly woman with active or convalescent COVID-19.

The genes are TRBV24-1 and TRBJ2-1; TRBD2 matches 9 bases. V shed 6 bases, J shed 6 bases, and the junction held 5 bases outside the gene matches. The CDR3 extends over 14 amino acids. The germline V gene encodes CDR1 KGHDR and CDR2 SFDVKD. DNA for the CDR3: TGTGCCACCAGTTCGGGACTAGCCGTCAATGAGCAGTTCTTC. Its translation: CATSSGLAVNEQFF.

A word on this clone: At one end the junction does not follow the germline gene, possibly because of a read error. V gene TRBV7-7 combines with J gene TRBJ2-2; 9 bases align to TRBD2. The CDR3 is 17 amino acids. Germline CDR1 reads SSHAT; CDR2 reads FNYEAQ (reference sequence). CDR3 nucleotides: TGTGCTAGCAGCTTGAGTAGCGGGAGAGCGCGAACCGGGGAGCTGTTTTTT. Translating gives CASSLSSGRARTGELFF.

The chain links TRBV28 to TRBJ1-5; TRBD1 is a possible D gene (5 bases). Germline CDR1 is MDHEN and CDR2 is SYDVKM. This CDR3 has 15 residues. V shed 5 bases and J shed 4 bases, with 15 bases lying between them. CDR3 region: CASSLAAGINQPQHF. CDR3 coding DNA: TGTGCCAGCAGTCTTGCGGCAGGGATTAATCAGCCCCAGCATTTT. Full variable domain (remainder filled in from reference TRBV28 and TRBJ1-5): DVKVTQSSRYLVKRTGEKVFLECVQDMDHENMFWYRQDPGLGLRLIYFSYDVKMKEKGDIPEGYSVSREKKERFSLILESASTNQTSMYLCASSLAAGINQPQHFGDGTRLSIL.

CDR3 DNA: TGTGCCAGCAGCTACCGGGGGGGCTTGTACCAAGAGACCCAGTACTTC. It translates to CASSYRGGLYQETQYF. The chain has TRBV7-9 and TRBJ2-5, with 8 bases aligning to TRBD2. J gave up 0 bases and V 4 bases, and 7 bases lay outside the gene matches. The CDR3 extends over 16 amino acids. CDR1 SEHNR and CDR2 FQNEAQ come from the germline V gene (reference sequence).

The chain joins TRBV27 to TRBJ1-2; D is ambiguous. The length of the CDR3 is 13 residues. Trimming took 2 bases from V and 0 from J, leaving 4 bases between them. In germline, CDR1 is MNHEY, CDR2 SMNVEV (reference sequence). CDR3 sequence (DNA): TGTGCCAGCAGTTTAACGGCTAACTATGGCTACACCTTC. Amino acids: CASSLTANYGYTF.

This clone was counted a single time. This chain connects TRBV27 to TRBJ1-6; 9 nucleotides match TRBD1. Per the germline V gene, CDR1 is MNHEY and CDR2 is SMNVEV (reference sequence). J was trimmed by 5 bases and V by 5 bases; bases with no gene match: 7. The CDR3 is 16 amino acids. In DNA, the CDR3 is TGTGCCAGCAGTCCGCGGACAGGGGCGAATAATTCACCCCTCCACTTT. Translating it yields CASSPRTGANNSPLHF.